These T cell receptor beta chains were read from a single sample in a study of control samples from healthy donors and cancer patients. Sequencing was performed with immunoSEQ multiplex PCR; in TCRdb, only in-frame clones are kept and a portion is missing. The repertoire holds over 80,000 clones, with almost 85% as singletons. Input material: blood. The receptor source for this set is a man in his fifties or sixties in good health. Both conserved end residues are part of each CDR3. Fields, in order: J gene, D gene, clone size, V gene, CDR3 length, CDR3 protein, CDR3 DNA. D genes are given only for firm matches. Expanded clones are given a class, and other clones once, few, many or no size at all.

TRBJ2-3 | - | - | TRBV29-1 | 13 | CSVGRVITDTQYF | TGCAGCGTGGGCAGGGTCATCACAGATACGCAGTATTTT
TRBJ2-2 | - | - | TRBV18 | 13 | CASSPQGTGELFF | TGTGCCAGCTCACCACAGGGAACCGGGGAGCTGTTTTTT
TRBJ1-3 | - | - | TRBV21-1 | 13 | CASRGTEGNTIYF | TGTGCCAGCCGTGGGACAGAGGGAAACACCATATATTTT
TRBJ1-1 | - | - | TRBV6-6 | 13 | CASSRSTNTEAFF | TGTGCCAGCAGCCGGAGTACTAACACTGAAGCTTTCTTT
TRBJ2-1 | - | once | TRBV7-9 | 16 | CASSGYGDSSYNEQFF | TGTGCCAGCAGCGGGTACGGGGACTCTTCTTACAATGAGCAGTTCTTC
TRBJ2-1 | - | - | TRBV7-2 | 13 | CASSLSTGNEQFF | TGTGCCAGCAGCTTAAGTACGGGCAATGAGCAGTTCTTC
TRBJ2-1 | TRBD1 | - | TRBV11-2 | 15 | CASSLADRDRDEQFF | TGTGCCAGCAGCTTAGCCGACAGGGATAGGGATGAGCAGTTCTTC
TRBJ1-3 | - | - | TRBV14 | 16 | CASSQDPRGSGNTIYF | TGTGCCAGCAGCCAAGATCCCAGAGGCTCTGGAAACACCATATATTTT
TRBJ1-1 | - | - | TRBV12-3/TRBV12-4 | 12 | CASSFGGTEAFF | TGTGCCAGCAGTTTCGGGGGAACTGAAGCTTTCTTT
TRBJ1-2 | - | - | TRBV28 | 13 | CASSAGQSYGYTF | TGTGCCAGCAGTGCCGGACAGAGCTATGGCTACACCTTC
TRBJ2-5 | TRBD1 | - | TRBV10-2 | 16 | CASSEREGGARGTQYF | TGCGCCAGCAGTGAGCGAGAAGGGGGCGCAAGAGGGACCCAGTACTTC
TRBJ2-5 | TRBD1 | - | TRBV28 | 15 | CASSRVDRGGETQYF | TGTGCCAGCAGTCGCGTCGACAGGGGGGGAGAGACCCAGTACTTC
TRBJ1-3 | - | - | TRBV4-1 | 16 | CASSQPPGVSGNTIYF | TGCGCCAGCAGCCAACCCCCGGGCGTCTCTGGAAACACCATATATTTT
TRBJ1-3 | - | - | TRBV6-6 | 15 | CASSYRDGGGNTIYF | TGTGCCAGCAGTTACCGGGACGGAGGTGGAAACACCATATATTTT
TRBJ1-1 | - | - | TRBV10-3 | 13 | CAISESTGTEAFF | TGTGCCATCAGTGAGTCGACGGGCACTGAAGCTTTCTTT
TRBJ2-3 | - | - | TRBV10-2 | 13 | CASSEGVGDTQYF | TGCGCCAGCAGTGAAGGGGTAGGGGATACGCAGTATTTT
TRBJ2-7 | - | - | TRBV28 | 12 | CASSPAVLEQYF | TGTGCCAGCAGCCCCGCCGTCTTGGAGCAGTACTTC
TRBJ1-3 | - | - | TRBV9 | 18 | CASSVGVGNRVSGNTIYF | TGTGCCAGCAGCGTAGGGGTTGGAAACAGGGTATCGGGAAACACCATATATTTT
TRBJ2-1 | TRBD2 | - | TRBV11-2 | 18 | CASSLEVAGGPSYNEQFF | TGTGCCAGCAGCTTAGAGGTAGCGGGGGGGCCTTCCTACAATGAGCAGTTCTTC
TRBJ2-2 | - | once | TRBV7-7 | 17 | CASSLDLSLGHTGELFF | TGTGCTAGCAGCTTAGACCTTAGCCTTGGACACACCGGGGAGCTGTTTTTT
TRBJ1-5 | TRBD1 | - | TRBV12-5 | 14 | CASGLATGAQPQHF | TGTGCTAGTGGTTTGGCAACAGGGGCTCAGCCCCAGCATTTT
TRBJ2-5 | - | - | TRBV11-1 | 16 | CASSFLRGGGQETQYF | TGTGCCAGCAGCTTTTTACGGGGTGGGGGCCAAGAGACCCAGTACTTC
TRBJ2-1 | TRBD2 | - | TRBV9 | 15 | CASSGWERGQNEQFF | TGTGCCAGCAGCGGATGGGAGCGGGGTCAAAATGAGCAGTTCTTC
TRBJ2-2 | TRBD1 | - | TRBV5-4 | 17 | CASSTGQNFGNTGELFF | TGTGCCAGCAGCACGGGACAGAACTTTGGGAACACCGGGGAGCTGTTTTTT
TRBJ1-2 | - | - | TRBV2 | 11 | CASGSNYGYTF | TGTGCCAGCGGTTCTAACTATGGCTACACCTTC
TRBJ1-2 | TRBD1 | few | TRBV2 | 15 | CASRLRQGANYGYTF | TGTGCCAGCAGACTGAGACAGGGGGCTAACTATGGCTACACCTTC
TRBJ1-5 | TRBD1 | - | TRBV18 | 20 | CASSPPLAGTGVHSHQPQHF | TGTGCCAGCTCACCTCCTCTAGCCGGGACAGGGGTGCACAGTCATCAGCCCCAGCATTTT
TRBJ2-3 | - | - | TRBV5-6 | 12 | CASSLLSNTQYF | TGTGCCAGCAGCTTGTTATCGAATACGCAGTATTTT
TRBJ1-2 | - | once | TRBV7-8 | 15 | CASSLPQAGSYGYTF | TGTGCCAGCAGCTTACCGCAGGCGGGGTCCTATGGCTACACCTTC
TRBJ2-5 | - | - | TRBV3-1/TRBV3-2 | 11 | CASSQSGTQYF | TGTGCCAGCAGCCAATCCGGGACCCAGTACTTC
TRBJ2-5 | - | - | TRBV6-5 | 11 | CASSLGWTQYF | TGTGCCAGCAGTTTAGGGTGGACCCAGTACTTC
TRBJ2-1 | TRBD2 | - | TRBV5-1 | 18 | CASSSTSGGIGIYNEQFF | TGCGCCAGCAGTTCCACTAGCGGGGGGATCGGGATCTACAATGAGCAGTTCTTC
TRBJ2-5 | TRBD1 | - | TRBV5-1 | 16 | CASSPDKGGAFQTQYF | TGCGCCAGCAGCCCGGATAAAGGGGGCGCATTCCAGACCCAGTACTTC
TRBJ1-3 | TRBD1 | once | TRBV30 | 14 | CAWTPTGVGNTIYF | TGTGCCTGGACCCCGACAGGGGTGGGAAACACCATATATTTT
TRBJ2-1 | - | - | TRBV19 | 11 | CASSILGEQFF | TGTGCCAGTAGTATACTGGGGGAGCAGTTCTTC
TRBJ1-5 | - | - | TRBV27 | 13 | CASAQDGNQPQHF | TGTGCCAGCGCTCAGGACGGAAATCAGCCCCAGCATTTT